This note documents a single T cell receptor beta chain sequence. The sample belongs to a study of blood T cell repertoires in COVID-19. Sequenced by immunoSEQ multiplex PCR; TCRdb stores in-frame clones only, minus some. This sample yields 50,000 or so clones, of which about 90% are seen a single time; roughly 13% belongs to the top ten. The ends were cut back, 7 bases at V and 0 bases at J, with 10 bases in the middle. This CDR3 is 14 amino acids long. From germline, CDR1 is MNHEY and CDR2 SMNVEV (reference sequence). The clonotype comes from a man older than 75 with acute or convalescent COVID-19. The material sequenced was peripheral blood. The rearrangement joins TRBV27 to TRBJ2-1, with a possible D match to TRBD1 (5 bases). CDR3 amino acids: CASKGQGSYNEQFF. The DNA of the CDR3 is TGTGCCAGCAAAGGGCAGGGCTCCTACAATGAGCAGTTCTTC.